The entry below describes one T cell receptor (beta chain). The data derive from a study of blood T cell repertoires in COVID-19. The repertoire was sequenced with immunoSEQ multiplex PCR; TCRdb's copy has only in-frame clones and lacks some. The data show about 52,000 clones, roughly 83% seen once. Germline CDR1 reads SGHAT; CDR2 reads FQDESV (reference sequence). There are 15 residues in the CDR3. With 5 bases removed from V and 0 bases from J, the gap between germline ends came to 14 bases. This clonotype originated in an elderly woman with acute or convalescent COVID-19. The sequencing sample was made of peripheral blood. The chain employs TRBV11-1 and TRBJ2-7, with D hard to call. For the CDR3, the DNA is TGTGCCAGCAGCCTCACGACAACTGGCTCCTACGAGCAGTACTTC. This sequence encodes CASSLTTTGSYEQYF. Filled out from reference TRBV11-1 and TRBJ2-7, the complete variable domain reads EAEVAQSPRYKITEKSQAVAFWCDPISGHATLYWYRQILGQGPELLVQFQDESVVDDSQLPKDRFSAERLKGVDSTLKIQPAELGDSAMYLCASSLTTTGSYEQYFGPGTRLTVT.